This TCR beta chain came from a study of T cell responses to AZD1222 COVID-19 vaccine. Across the whole study: Second-dose timings of about 4 or about 12 weeks were pooled.

The germline V gene has CDR1 MNHNY and CDR2 SVGAGI (reference sequence). The CDR3 sequence is 13 residues long. V was trimmed by 5 bases and J by 6 bases, leaving 11 bases between them. The method was immunoSEQ multiplex PCR; TCRdb's version includes in-frame clones alone and lacks a portion of them. The sample contains about 150,000 clones, less than 95% of which appear only once. J is TRBJ2-1 and V is TRBV6-6; D is possibly TRBD2 (6 bases). The sequence derives from an adult in good health. Sequencing used peripheral blood, obtained on day 0 of AZD1222 vaccination. CDR3: CASSVRDFNEQFF. The CDR3, as DNA: TGTGCCAGCAGTGTCCGGGACTTCAATGAGCAGTTCTTC.